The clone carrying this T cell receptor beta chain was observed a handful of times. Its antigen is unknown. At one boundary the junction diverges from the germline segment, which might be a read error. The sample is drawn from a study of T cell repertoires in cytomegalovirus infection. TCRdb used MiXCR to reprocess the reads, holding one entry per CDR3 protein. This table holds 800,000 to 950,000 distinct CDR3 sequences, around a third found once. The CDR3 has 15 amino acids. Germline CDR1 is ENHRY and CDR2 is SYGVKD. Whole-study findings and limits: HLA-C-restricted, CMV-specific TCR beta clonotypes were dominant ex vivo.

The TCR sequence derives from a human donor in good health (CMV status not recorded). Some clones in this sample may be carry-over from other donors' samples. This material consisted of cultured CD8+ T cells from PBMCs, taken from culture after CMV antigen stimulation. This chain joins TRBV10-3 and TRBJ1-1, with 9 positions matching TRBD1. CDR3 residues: CAISDPGTGNPEAFF. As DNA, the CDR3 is TGTGCCATCAGTGACCCCGGGACAGGGAACCCTGAAGCTTTCTTT.